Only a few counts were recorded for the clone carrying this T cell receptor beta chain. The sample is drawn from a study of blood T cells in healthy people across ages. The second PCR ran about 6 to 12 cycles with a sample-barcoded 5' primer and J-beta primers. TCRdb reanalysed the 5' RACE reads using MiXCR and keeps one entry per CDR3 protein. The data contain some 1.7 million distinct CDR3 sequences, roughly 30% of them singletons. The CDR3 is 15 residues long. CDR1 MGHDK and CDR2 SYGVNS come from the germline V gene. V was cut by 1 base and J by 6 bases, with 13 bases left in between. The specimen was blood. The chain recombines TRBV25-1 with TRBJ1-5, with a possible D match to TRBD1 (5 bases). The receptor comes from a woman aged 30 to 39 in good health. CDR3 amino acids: CASSESRGVGQPQHF. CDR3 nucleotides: TGTGCCAGCAGTGAATCAAGGGGAGTGGGTCAGCCCCAGCATTTT.